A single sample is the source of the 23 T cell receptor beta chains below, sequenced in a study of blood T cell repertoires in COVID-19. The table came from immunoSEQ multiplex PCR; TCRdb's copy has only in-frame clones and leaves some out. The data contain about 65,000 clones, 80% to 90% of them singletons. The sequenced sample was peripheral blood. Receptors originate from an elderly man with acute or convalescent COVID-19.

CDR3 amino acids: CASSGTTGDQPQHF. In DNA, the CDR3 is TGTGCCAGCAGCGGAACAACGGGGGATCAGCCCCAGCATTTT. The V gene is TRBV7-9, the J gene TRBJ1-5; TRBD1 is a possible D gene (5 bases). V was clipped by 5 bases and J by 5 bases, with 13 bases between them. This CDR3 has 14 residues. Per the germline V gene, CDR1 is SEHNR and CDR2 is FQNEAQ (reference sequence).

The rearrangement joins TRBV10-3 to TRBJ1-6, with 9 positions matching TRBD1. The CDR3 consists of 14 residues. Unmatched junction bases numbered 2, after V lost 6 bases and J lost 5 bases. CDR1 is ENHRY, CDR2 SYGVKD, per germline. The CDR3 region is CAISRDRDNSPLHF. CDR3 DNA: TGTGCCATCAGCCGGGACAGGGATAATTCACCCCTCCACTTT.

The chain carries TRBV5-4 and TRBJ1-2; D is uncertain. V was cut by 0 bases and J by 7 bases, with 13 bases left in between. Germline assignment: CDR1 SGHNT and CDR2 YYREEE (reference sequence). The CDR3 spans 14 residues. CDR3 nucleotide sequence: TGTGCCAGCAGCTTGGCCGGGGTTTCTATTGGCTACACCTTC. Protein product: CASSLAGVSIGYTF.

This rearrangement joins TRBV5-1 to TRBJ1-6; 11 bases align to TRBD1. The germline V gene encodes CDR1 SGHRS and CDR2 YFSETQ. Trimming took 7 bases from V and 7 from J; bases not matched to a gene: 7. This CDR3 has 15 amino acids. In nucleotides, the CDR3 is TGCGCCAGCCGGACAGGGGGCGAGGTCAATTCACCCCTCCACTTT. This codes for CASRTGGEVNSPLHF.

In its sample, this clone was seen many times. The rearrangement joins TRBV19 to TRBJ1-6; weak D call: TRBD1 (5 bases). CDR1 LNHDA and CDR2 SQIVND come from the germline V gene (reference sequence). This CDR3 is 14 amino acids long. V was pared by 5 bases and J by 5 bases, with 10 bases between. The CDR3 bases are TGTGCCAGTAGTCGCGGGACGGATAATTCACCCCTCCACTTT. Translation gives CASSRGTDNSPLHF.

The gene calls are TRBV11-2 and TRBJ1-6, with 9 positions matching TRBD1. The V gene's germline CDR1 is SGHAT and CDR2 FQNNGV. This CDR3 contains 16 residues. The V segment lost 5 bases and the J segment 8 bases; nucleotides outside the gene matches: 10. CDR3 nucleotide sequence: TGTGCCAGCAGCCCTAACCAGGGACAGGGTGATTCACCCCTCCACTTT. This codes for CASSPNQGQGDSPLHF.

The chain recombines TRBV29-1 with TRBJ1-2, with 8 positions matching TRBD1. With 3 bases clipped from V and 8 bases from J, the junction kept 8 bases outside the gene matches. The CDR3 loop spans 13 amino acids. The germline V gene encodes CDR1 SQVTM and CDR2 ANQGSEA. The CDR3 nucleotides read TGCAGCGTTGAGACGACAGGGGTAGGGGGCTACACCTTC. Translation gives CSVETTGVGGYTF.

In DNA form, the CDR3 reads TGTGCCAGCAGCCTTGACCCGGCGCGGAATTCACCCCTCCACTTT. Protein sequence: CASSLDPARNSPLHF. This chain uses TRBV5-4 with TRBJ1-6; D gene ambiguous. The V and J ends lost 4 bases and 7 bases respectively, with 15 bases between them. The CDR3 sequence is 15 residues long. Germline V gene data show CDR1 as SGHNT and CDR2 as YYREEE (reference sequence).

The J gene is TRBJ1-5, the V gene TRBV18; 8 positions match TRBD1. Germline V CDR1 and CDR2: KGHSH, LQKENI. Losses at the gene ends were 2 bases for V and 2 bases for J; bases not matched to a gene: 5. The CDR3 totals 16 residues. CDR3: CASSPSGQGGNQPQHF. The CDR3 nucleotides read TGTGCCAGCTCACCAAGTGGACAGGGAGGCAATCAGCCCCAGCATTTT.

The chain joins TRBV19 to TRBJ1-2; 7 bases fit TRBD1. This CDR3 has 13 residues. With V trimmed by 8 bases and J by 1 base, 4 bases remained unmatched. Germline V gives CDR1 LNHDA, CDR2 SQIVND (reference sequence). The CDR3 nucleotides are TGTGCCAGTGGTCGGGACAGTAACTATGGCTACACCTTC. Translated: CASGRDSNYGYTF. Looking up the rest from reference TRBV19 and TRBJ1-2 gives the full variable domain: DGGITQSPKYLFRKEGQNVTLSCEQNLNHDAMYWYRQDPGQGLRLIYYSQIVNDFQKGDIAEGYSVSREKKESFPLTVTSAQKNPTAFYLCASGRDSNYGYTFGSGTRLTVV.

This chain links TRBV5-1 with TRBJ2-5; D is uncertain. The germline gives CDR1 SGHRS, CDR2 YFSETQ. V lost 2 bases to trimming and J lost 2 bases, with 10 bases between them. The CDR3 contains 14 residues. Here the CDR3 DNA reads TGCGCCAGCAGCTTCCCTGGGCGTCAAGAGACCCAGTACTTC. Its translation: CASSFPGRQETQYF.

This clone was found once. The CDR3 is CSVGWAPGHGDTTNEKLFF. Here the CDR3 DNA reads TGCAGCGTTGGGTGGGCGCCGGGACACGGGGATACAACTAATGAAAAACTGTTTTTT. The chain joins TRBV29-1 to TRBJ1-4, with D possibly TRBD1 on 6 matching bases. The CDR3 is 19 amino acids. Trimming shortened V by 4 bases and J by 0 bases, and 24 bases separated the two germline ends. The germline gives CDR1 SQVTM, CDR2 ANQGSEA.

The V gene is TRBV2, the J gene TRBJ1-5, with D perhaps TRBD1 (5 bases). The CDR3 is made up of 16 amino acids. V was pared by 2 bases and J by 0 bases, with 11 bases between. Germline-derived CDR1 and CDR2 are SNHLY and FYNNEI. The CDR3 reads CASSELGGYSNQPQHF. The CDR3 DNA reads TGTGCCAGCAGTGAACTGGGGGGATATAGCAATCAGCCCCAGCATTTT.

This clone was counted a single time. The CDR3 here is CASSIGSGGLLDEQYF. Here the CDR3 DNA reads TGTGCCAGTAGTATCGGTAGCGGGGGGCTACTAGACGAGCAGTACTTC. The chain couples TRBV19 to TRBJ2-7, with 10 bases that match TRBD2. The V gene end was trimmed by 3 bases and the J gene end by 5 bases; junction bases not matched to a gene: 10. This CDR3 region has 16 residues. CDR1 and CDR2 (germline): LNHDA, SQIVND (reference sequence).

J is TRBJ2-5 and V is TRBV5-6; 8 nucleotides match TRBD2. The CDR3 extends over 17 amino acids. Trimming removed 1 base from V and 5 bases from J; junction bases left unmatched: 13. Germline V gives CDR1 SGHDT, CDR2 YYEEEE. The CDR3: CASSLTPGTRRWETQYF. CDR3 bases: TGTGCCAGCAGCTTGACCCCCGGGACTAGGAGGTGGGAGACCCAGTACTTC.

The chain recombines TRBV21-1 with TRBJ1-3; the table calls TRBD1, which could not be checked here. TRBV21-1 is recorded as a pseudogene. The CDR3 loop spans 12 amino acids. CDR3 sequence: CASSDRGNTIYF. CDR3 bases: TGTGCCAGCAGCGACAGGGGAAACACCATATATTTT.

The CDR3 is CASSLKGGETQYF. DNA of the CDR3: TGTGCCAGCAGTTTGAAGGGAGGGGAGACCCAGTACTTC. The chain links TRBV12-3 or TRBV12-4 to TRBJ2-5; 7 nucleotides line up with TRBD2. The trim removed 3 bases at V and 5 bases at J, leaving 3 bases unmatched. There are 13 residues in the CDR3.

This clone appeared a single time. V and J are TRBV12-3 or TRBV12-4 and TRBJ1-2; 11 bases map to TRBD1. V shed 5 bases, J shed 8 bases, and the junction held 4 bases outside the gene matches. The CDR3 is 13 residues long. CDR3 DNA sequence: TGTGCCAGCAGTCCGGACAGGGGGCAAGGCTACACCTTC. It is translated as CASSPDRGQGYTF.

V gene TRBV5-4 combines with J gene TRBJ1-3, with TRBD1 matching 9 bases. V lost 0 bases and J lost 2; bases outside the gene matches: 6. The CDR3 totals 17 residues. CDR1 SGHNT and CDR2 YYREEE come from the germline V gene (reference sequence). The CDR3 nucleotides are TGTGCCAGCAGCTTGGGACTGGACAGGGGCCCTGGAAACACCATATATTTT. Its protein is CASSLGLDRGPGNTIYF.

The CDR3 protein is CATSDKGQGAYEQYF. CDR3 nucleotides: TGTGCCACCAGTGACAAGGGACAGGGGGCTTACGAGCAGTACTTC. The chain has TRBV24-1 and TRBJ2-7, with 12 nucleotides matching TRBD1. The germline V gene has CDR1 KGHDR and CDR2 SFDVKD. Trimming removed 4 bases from V and 4 bases from J; junction bases left unmatched: 4. The CDR3 loop spans 15 amino acids.

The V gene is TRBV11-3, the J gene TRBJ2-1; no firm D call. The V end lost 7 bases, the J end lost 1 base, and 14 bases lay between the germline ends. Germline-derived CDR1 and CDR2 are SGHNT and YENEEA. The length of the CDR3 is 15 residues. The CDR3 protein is CASTPVPQSYNEQFF. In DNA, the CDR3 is TGTGCCAGCACCCCCGTGCCCCAGTCCTACAATGAGCAGTTCTTC.

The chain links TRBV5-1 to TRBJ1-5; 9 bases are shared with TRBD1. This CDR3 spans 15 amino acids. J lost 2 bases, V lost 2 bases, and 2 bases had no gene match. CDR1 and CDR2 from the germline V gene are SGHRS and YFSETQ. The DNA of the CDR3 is TGCGCCAGCAGCTTCACAGGGGGCGGCAATCAGCCCCAGCATTTT. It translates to CASSFTGGGNQPQHF.

CDR3: CASSFPTSGSYNEQFF. The CDR3 DNA sequence: TGTGCCAGCAGCTTCCCGACTAGCGGTTCCTACAATGAGCAGTTCTTC. V is TRBV7-8 and J is TRBJ2-1; 9 nucleotides agree with TRBD2. The CDR3 loop spans 16 amino acids. J lost 1 base, V lost 3 bases, and 4 bases had no gene match. Germline V gene lookup returns CDR1 SGHVS and CDR2 FQNEAQ. Full variable domain (missing parts from reference TRBV7-8 and TRBJ2-1): GAGVSQSPRYKVAKRGQDVALRCDPISGHVSLFWYQQALGQGPEFLTYFQNEAQLDKSGLPSDRFFAERPEGSVSTLKIQRTQQEDSAVYLCASSFPTSGSYNEQFFGPGTRLTVL.